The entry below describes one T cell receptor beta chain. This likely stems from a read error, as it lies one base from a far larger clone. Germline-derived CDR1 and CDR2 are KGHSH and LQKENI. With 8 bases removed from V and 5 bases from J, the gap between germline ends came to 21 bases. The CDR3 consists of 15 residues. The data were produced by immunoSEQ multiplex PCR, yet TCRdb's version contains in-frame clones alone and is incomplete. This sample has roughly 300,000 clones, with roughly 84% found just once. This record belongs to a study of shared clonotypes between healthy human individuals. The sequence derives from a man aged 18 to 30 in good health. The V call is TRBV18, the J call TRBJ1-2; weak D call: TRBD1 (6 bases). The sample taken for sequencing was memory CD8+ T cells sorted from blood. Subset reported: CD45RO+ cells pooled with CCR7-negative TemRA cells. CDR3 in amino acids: CASQPTGSKFYGYTF. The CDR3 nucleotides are TGTGCCAGCCAACCGACAGGCTCCAAATTTTATGGCTACACCTTC.